This TCR beta chain appears in the sequencing data of a study of shared clonotypes between healthy human individuals. V shed 8 bases and J shed 6 bases, with 17 bases lying between them. Looked up from germline, CDR1 is MGHDK and CDR2 is SYGVNS. The CDR3 consists of 13 residues. Per the original methods: ImmunoSEQ only sent back junction sequences with no quality scores, so filtering was done differently. TCRdb's copy holds only in-frame clones and misses some; the assay was immunoSEQ multiplex PCR. The V and J calls and clone size are taken from that table; D and trimming were inferred from the DNA. The sample shows 1.5 million to 2.5 million clones, roughly 95% of them seen only once. The naive CD8 subset, CD45RO-negative cells positively selected for CCR7, excluded terminally differentiated effector memory CD45RA+ cells.

This chain uses TRBV25-1 with TRBJ2-7; D is possibly TRBD2 (6 bases). The sequenced sample consisted of naive CD8+ T cells sorted from blood. This receptor was identified in a man younger than 35 in good health. DNA for the CDR3: TGTGCCAGCGGTACGGGAGTAGAATCCGAGCAGTACTTC. It is translated as CASGTGVESEQYF.